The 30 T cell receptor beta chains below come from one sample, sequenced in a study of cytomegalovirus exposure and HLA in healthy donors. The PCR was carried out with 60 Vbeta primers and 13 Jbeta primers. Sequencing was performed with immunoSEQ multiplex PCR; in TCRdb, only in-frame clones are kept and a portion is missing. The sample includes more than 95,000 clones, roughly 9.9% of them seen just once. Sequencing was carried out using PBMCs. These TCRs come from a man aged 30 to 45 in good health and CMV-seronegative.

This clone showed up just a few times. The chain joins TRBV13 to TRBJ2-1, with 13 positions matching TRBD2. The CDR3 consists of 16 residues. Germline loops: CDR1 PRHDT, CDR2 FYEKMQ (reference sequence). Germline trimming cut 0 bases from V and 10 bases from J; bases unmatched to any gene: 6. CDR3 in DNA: TGTGCCAGCAGCTTAGGTGGGACTAGCGGGGCAAAGGAGCAGTTCTTC. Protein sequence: CASSLGGTSGAKEQFF.

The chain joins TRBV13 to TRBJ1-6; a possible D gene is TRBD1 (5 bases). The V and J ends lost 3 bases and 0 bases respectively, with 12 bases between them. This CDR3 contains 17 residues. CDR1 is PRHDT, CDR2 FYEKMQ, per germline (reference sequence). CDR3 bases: TGTGCCAGCAGCTTGGGGGGTATGAGCTCCTATAATTCACCCCTCCACTTT. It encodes CASSLGGMSSYNSPLHF.

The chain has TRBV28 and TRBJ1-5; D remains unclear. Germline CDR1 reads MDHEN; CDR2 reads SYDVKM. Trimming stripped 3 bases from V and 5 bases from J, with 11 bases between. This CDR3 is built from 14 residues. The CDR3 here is CASSFPRFDQPQHF. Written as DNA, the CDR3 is TGTGCCAGCAGTTTTCCCCGGTTTGATCAGCCCCAGCATTTT.

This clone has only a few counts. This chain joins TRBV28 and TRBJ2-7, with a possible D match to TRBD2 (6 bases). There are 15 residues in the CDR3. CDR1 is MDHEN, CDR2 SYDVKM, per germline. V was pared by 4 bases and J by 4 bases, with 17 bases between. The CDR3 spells CASSSASGLAYEQYF. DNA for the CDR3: TGTGCCAGCAGTTCAGCCAGCGGGCTCGCGTACGAGCAGTACTTC.

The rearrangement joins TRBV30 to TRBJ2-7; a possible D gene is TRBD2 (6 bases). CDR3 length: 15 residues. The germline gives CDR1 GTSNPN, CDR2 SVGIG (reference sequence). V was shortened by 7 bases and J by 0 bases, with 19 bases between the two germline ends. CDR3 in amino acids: CASEGRERSSYEQYF. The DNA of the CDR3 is TGTGCCTCGGAGGGTCGGGAAAGGAGCTCCTACGAGCAGTACTTC.

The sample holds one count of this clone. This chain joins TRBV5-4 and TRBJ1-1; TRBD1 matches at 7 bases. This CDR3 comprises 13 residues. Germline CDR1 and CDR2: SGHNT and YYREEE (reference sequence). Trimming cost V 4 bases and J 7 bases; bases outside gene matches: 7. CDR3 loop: CASSPKRGREAFF. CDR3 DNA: TGTGCCAGCAGCCCAAAAAGGGGGCGTGAAGCTTTCTTT.

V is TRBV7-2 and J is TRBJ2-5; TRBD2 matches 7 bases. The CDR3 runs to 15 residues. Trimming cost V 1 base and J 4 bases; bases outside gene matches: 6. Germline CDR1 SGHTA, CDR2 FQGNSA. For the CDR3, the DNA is TGTGCCAGCAGCTTAGAGGCGGGGAGGGGAGAGACCCAGTACTTC. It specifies CASSLEAGRGETQYF.

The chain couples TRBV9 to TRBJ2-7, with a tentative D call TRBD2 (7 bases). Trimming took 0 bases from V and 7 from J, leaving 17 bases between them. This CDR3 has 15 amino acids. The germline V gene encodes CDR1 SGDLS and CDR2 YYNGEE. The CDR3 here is CASSVGFGGREEQYF. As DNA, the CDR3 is TGTGCCAGCAGCGTAGGGTTCGGGGGGCGCGAGGAGCAGTACTTC.

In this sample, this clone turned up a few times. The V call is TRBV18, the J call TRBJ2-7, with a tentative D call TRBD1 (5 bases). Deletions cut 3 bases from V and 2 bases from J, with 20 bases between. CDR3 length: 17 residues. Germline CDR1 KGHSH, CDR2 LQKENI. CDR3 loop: CASSPEMTASTTYEQYF. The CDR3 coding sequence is TGTGCCAGCTCACCGGAAATGACAGCGTCTACGACCTACGAGCAGTACTTC.

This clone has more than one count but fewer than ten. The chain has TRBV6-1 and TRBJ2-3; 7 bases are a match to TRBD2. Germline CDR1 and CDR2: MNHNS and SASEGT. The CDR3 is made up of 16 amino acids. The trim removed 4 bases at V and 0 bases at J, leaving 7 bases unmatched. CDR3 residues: CASSAISGASTDTQYF. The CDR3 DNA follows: TGTGCCAGCAGTGCGATCAGCGGGGCCAGCACAGATACGCAGTATTTT.

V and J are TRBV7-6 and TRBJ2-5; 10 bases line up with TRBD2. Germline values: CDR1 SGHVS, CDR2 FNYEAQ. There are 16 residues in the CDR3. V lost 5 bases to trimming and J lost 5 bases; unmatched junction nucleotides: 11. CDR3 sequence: CASSLWTSGEWETQYF. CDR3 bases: TGTGCCAGCAGCCTCTGGACTAGCGGAGAGTGGGAGACCCAGTACTTC. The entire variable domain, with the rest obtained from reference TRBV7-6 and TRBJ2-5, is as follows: GAGVSQSPRYKVTKRGQDVALRCDPISGHVSLYWYRQALGQGPEFLTYFNYEAQQDKSGLPNDRFSAERPEGSISTLTIQRTEQRDSAMYRCASSLWTSGEWETQYFGPGTRLLVL.

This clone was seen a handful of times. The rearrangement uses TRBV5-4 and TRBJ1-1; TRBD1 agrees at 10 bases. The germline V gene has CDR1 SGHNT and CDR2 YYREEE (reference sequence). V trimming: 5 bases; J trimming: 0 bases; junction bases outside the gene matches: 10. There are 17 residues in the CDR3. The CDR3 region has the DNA TGTGCCAGCAGTAGGAGGACAGGGGGGACCATGAACACTGAAGCTTTCTTT. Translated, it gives CASSRRTGGTMNTEAFF.

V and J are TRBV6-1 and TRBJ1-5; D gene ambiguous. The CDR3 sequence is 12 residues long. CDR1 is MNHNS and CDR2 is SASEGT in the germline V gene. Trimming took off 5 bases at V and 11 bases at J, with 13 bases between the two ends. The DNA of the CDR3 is TGTGCCAGCAGTAGGAGGTCCGGGGCCCAGCATTTT. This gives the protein CASSRRSGAQHF.

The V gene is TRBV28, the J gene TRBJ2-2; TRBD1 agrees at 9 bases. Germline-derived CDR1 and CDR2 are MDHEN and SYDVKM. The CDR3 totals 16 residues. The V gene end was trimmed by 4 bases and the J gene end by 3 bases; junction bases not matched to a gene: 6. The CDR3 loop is CASSSNRGLDTGELFF. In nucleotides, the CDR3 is TGTGCCAGCAGTTCGAACAGGGGGCTGGACACCGGGGAGCTGTTTTTT. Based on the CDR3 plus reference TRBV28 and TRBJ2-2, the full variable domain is DVKVTQSSRYLVKRTGEKVFLECVQDMDHENMFWYRQDPGLGLRLIYFSYDVKMKEKGDIPEGYSVSREKKERFSLILESASTNQTSMYLCASSSNRGLDTGELFFGEGSRLTVL.

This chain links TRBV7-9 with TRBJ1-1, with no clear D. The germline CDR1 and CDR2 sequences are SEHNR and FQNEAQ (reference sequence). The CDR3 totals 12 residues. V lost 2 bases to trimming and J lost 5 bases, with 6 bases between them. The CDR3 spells CASSLSLTEAFF. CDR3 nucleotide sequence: TGTGCCAGCAGCTTATCATTGACTGAAGCTTTCTTT.

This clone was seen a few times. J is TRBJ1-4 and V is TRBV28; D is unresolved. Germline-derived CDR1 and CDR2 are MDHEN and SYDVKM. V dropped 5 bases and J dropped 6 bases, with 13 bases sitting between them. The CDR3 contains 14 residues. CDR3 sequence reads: CASSPALGHEKLFF. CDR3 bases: TGTGCCAGCAGTCCCGCCCTGGGCCATGAAAAACTGTTTTTT.

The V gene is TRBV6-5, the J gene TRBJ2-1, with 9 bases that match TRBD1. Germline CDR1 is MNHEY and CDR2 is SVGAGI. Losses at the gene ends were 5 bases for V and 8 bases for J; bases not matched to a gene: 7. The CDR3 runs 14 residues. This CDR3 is CASSLGTGIHEQFF. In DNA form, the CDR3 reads TGTGCCAGCAGTCTCGGGACAGGGATACATGAGCAGTTCTTC.

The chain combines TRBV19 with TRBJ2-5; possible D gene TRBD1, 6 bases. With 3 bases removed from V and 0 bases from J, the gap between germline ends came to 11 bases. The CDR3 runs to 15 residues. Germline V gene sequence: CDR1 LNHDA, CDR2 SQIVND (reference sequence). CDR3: CASSIGQGYQETQYF. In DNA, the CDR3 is TGTGCCAGTAGTATCGGGCAGGGGTACCAAGAGACCCAGTACTTC. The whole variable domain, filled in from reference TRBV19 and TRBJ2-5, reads DGGITQSPKYLFRKEGQNVTLSCEQNLNHDAMYWYRQDPGQGLRLIYYSQIVNDFQKGDIAEGYSVSREKKESFPLTVTSAQKNPTAFYLCASSIGQGYQETQYFGPGTRLLVL.

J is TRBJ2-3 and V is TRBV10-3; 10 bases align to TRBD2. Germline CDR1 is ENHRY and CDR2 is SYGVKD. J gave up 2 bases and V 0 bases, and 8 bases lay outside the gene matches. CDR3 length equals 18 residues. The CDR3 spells CAISESASGREYTDTQYF. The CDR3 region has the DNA TGTGCCATCAGTGAGTCGGCTAGCGGGAGAGAATACACAGATACGCAGTATTTT.

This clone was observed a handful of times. The CDR3 sequence is CASSPQGLAYEQYF. Written as DNA, the CDR3 is TGTGCCAGCAGTCCTCAGGGGTTGGCCTACGAGCAGTACTTC. The rearrangement links TRBV7-2 to TRBJ2-7; maybe TRBD1 (6 bases). V gave up 6 bases and J gave up 2 bases, with 14 bases separating them. Per germline, CDR1 SGHTA and CDR2 FQGNSA. The CDR3 length is 14 residues. Variable domain in full (rest from reference TRBV7-2 and TRBJ2-7): GAGVSQSPSNKVTEKGKDVELRCDPISGHTALYWYRQSLGQGLEFLIYFQGNSAPDKSGLPSDRFSAERTGGSVSTLTIQRTQQEDSAVYLCASSPQGLAYEQYFGPGTRLTVT.

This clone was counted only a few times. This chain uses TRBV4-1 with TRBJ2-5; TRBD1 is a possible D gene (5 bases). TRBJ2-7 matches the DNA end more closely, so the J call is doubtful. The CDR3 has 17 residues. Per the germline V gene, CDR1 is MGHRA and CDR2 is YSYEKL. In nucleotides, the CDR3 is TGCGCCAGCAGCCGACTCACCTCCTTTATGACAGTCCACGAGCAGTACTTC. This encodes CASSRLTSFMTVHEQYF.

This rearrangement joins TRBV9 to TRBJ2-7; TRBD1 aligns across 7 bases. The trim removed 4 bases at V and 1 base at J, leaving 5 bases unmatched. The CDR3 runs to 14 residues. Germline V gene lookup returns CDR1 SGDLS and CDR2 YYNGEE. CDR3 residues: CASSNRDSSYEQYF. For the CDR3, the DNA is TGTGCCAGCAGCAACCGGGACAGTTCCTACGAGCAGTACTTC.

The CDR3 sequence is CSVMTGGWDGYTF. The CDR3 DNA follows: TGCAGCGTTATGACAGGGGGTTGGGATGGCTACACCTTC. V gene TRBV29-1 combines with J gene TRBJ1-2, with 9 positions matching TRBD1. The CDR3 is 13 amino acids. Looked up from germline, CDR1 is SQVTM and CDR2 is ANQGSEA. Trimming removed 5 bases from V and 6 bases from J; junction bases left unmatched: 7. Full variable domain (missing parts from reference TRBV29-1 and TRBJ1-2): SAVISQKPSRDICQRGTSLTIQCQVDSQVTMMFWYRQQPGQSLTLIATANQGSEATYESGFVIDKFPISRPNLTFSTLTVSNMSPEDSSIYLCSVMTGGWDGYTFGSGTRLTVV.

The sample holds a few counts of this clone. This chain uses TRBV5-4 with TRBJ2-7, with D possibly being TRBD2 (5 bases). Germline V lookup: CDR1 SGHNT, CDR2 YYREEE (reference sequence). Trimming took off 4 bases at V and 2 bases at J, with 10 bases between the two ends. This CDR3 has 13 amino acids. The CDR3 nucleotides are TGTGCCAGCAGCCGGACTGGCACCTACGAGCAGTACTTC. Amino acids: CASSRTGTYEQYF.

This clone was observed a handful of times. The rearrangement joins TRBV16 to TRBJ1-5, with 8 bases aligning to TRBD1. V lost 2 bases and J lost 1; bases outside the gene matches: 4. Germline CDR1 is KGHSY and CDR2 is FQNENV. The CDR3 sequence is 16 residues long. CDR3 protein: CASSQNYRGSNQPQHF. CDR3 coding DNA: TGTGCCAGCAGCCAAAACTACAGGGGGAGCAATCAGCCCCAGCATTTT.

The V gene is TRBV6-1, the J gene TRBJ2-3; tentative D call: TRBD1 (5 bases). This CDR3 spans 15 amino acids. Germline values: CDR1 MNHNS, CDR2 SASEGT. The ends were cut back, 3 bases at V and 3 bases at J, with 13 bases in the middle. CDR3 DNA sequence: TGTGCCAGCAGTGAGTACAGGTCGTTAACAGATACGCAGTATTTT. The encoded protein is CASSEYRSLTDTQYF.

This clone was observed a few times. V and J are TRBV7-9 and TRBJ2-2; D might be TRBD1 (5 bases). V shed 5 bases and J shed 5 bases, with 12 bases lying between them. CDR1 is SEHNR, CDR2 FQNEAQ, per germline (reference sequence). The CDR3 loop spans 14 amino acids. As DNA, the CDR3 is TGTGCCAGCAGCCCTCAGGGAAAAACCGGGGAGCTGTTTTTT. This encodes CASSPQGKTGELFF.

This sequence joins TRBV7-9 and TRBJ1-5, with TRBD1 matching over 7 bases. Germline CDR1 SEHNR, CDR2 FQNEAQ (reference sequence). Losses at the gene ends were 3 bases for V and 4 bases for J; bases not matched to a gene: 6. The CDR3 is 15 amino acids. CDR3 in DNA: TGTGCCAGCAGCTTGGAGGGGGCCGAGAATCAGCCCCAGCATTTT. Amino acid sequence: CASSLEGAENQPQHF.

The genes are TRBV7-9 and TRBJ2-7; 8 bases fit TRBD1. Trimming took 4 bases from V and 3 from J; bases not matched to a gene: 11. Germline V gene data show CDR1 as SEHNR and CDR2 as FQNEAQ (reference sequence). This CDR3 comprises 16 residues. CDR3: CASSSYRQTGVYEQYF. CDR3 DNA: TGTGCCAGCAGCTCCTACCGCCAGACAGGGGTCTACGAGCAGTACTTC.

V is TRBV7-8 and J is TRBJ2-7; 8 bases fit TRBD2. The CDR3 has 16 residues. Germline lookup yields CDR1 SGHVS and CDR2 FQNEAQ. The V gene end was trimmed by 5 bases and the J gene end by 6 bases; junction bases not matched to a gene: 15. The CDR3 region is CASSPIRRTSSGEQYF. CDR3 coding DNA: TGTGCCAGCAGCCCAATTCGGAGGACTAGCAGTGGCGAGCAGTACTTC. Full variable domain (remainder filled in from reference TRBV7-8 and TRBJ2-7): GAGVSQSPRYKVAKRGQDVALRCDPISGHVSLFWYQQALGQGPEFLTYFQNEAQLDKSGLPSDRFFAERPEGSVSTLKIQRTQQEDSAVYLCASSPIRRTSSGEQYFGPGTRLTVT.